This T cell receptor (beta chain) was documented in a study of blood T cell repertoires in COVID-19. Assay: immunoSEQ multiplex PCR; the TCRdb copy retains only in-frame clones and omits some. This table holds about 150,000 clones, over 80% found once. Germline loops: CDR1 MGHRA, CDR2 YSYEKL. The CDR3 has 18 residues. V was pared by 4 bases and J by 4 bases, with 15 bases of the junction left unmatched. This clone has more than one count but fewer than ten. Sequencing was performed on PBMCs or T cells enriched from blood (not recorded which). This chain uses TRBV4-1 with TRBJ1-2; 10 bases are shared with TRBD1. The source of this sequence is a man aged 65 to 79 who had been exposed to COVID-19. DNA for the CDR3: TGCGCCAGCAGCCCATCCGGGACAGGGGCCCAAAGGGGCTATGGCTACACCTTC. Translation gives CASSPSGTGAQRGYGYTF.